This T cell receptor (beta chain) was recovered during a study of cytomegalovirus exposure and HLA in healthy donors (dated by TCRdb to between 2016 and 2019). Describing the broader study: According to an earlier analysis of several hundred of the donors, 200 million or so T cells yielded 100 million or so unique TCR beta sequences and roughly 280 Gb of sequence data. An early release covering roughly 600 HLA-typed donors comprised approximately 300 gigabases of sequencing data and tens of millions of unique TCR sequences. Of the 350 to 400 genotyped donors, 65% to 90% fell in the genetic ancestry cluster associated with self-reported Caucasian donors. The study aimed to test whether signatures of past pathogen exposure could be identified by cataloging public T cell receptors. The study used immunosequencing to profile the T cell repertoires of 670 or so subjects and linked those repertoires to cytomegalovirus serostatus. In addition to the first cohort of hundreds of subjects, a separate validation cohort of under 150 different subjects was used. The study combined high-throughput TCR immunosequencing, statistical association of individual TCRs with disease status, and machine learning to predict cytomegalovirus infection status. To study patterns of TCR occurrence, a later analysis re-analyzed previously published TCR beta repertoires from around 700 donors and added high-resolution HLA genotyping. In the later analysis, no new phenotypic data were used to find candidate immune exposures; instead, reliance was placed on TCR beta sequences and their occurrence across donors. In an earlier analysis of 550 to 700 of the donors, high-throughput TCR beta sequencing was used to judge whether each TCR beta V gene segment behaved as functional or pseudogenic. Donor age, sex, ethnicity and CMV serostatus were compiled alongside the repertoire data. A later genetic analysis used genome-wide SNP genotypes for about three fifths of the 666 donors, treating that subset as a discovery cohort. Every discovery cohort repertoire had been produced on one sequencing platform. Both class I and class II loci were covered by HLA typing, at four-digit resolution. The number of typed donors differed by locus: roughly 620-630 for A, B, C, DRB1 and DQB1; approximately 540 for DQA1; over 600 for DPA1; and about 450 for DPB1. Because of strong linkage in the cohort, five DR-DQ haplotypes were treated as single units for association and clustering. Among almost 400 genotyped donors of the cohort, an average of about 240,000 unique TCR beta nucleotide sequences were sequenced per donor, around 20% of them non-productive. Broad study findings and their caveats: Broadly in line with IMGT annotations, most TCR beta V segments showed up in productive rearrangements about 87% or about 30% of the time in an earlier analysis of a few hundred of the donors. A later genetic analysis associated a missense DCLRE1C variant with V-gene and J-gene trimming of TCR beta chains, and an independent cohort replicated the association. Because HLA typing was unavailable for some donors at each locus, only the typed subset was used in association tests. A further reported finding was that TCR beta sequences accurately predicted the HLA-A and HLA-B alleles for most subjects in the first cohort. CMV serostatus was the only immune exposure information available for the cohort. In the study, around 150 TCR beta chains were listed as associated with cytomegalovirus. Cytomegalovirus status was reported to be diagnosed by the classifier with high specificity and sensitivity in both the original and validation cohorts. Several of the top co-occurrence clusters appeared to be linked to parvovirus B19, influenza, CMV and Epstein-Barr virus, according to a later analysis. It was suggested by the authors that the approach could potentially be generalized to other disease states and immunological phenotypes. Sequencing depth was assumed to be roughly uniform across donors in the presence/absence analyses, though that assumption may not hold. The sequencing pipeline was judged likely to have produced a cluster of highly shared sequence variants as a technical artifact. Compared with equally common non-associated chains, HLA-associated TCR beta chains in a later analysis were more clonally expanded and had lower generation probabilities. In vitro tests confirmed that a few of the cytomegalovirus-associated TCR beta chains recognize cytomegalovirus antigens. In this cohort, only TCR beta chains were sequenced, and detectable features were limited by the absence of alpha or paired-chain data. According to a later analysis, most CMV-associated TCR beta chains appeared to be HLA-restricted, and the HLA associations seemed to be driven largely by CMV exposure. A later genetic analysis reported fewer N-insertions in productive TCRs among donors in an Asian-associated ancestry cluster than the roughly 670-donor mean. Because counts were too low, 15 to 20 rarely observed V segments, including chromosome 9 orphons, were excluded from the earlier analysis of under 650 of the donors. Some IMGT-functional V segments, including TRBV6-2 and TRBV6-3, could not be told apart with the 87-base-pair reads, so those segments were excluded. Linkage disequilibrium might explain the correlated functional status among segregating V segments, but an unknown experimental factor could not be excluded. While some public TCRs were present in many individuals, most TCR sequences turned up only very rarely across donors. According to a later analysis, TCR association rates differed among HLA loci, with DRB1 alleles showing the most associated TCRs and HLA-C alleles showing the fewest. In a later analysis, around 15,000 TCR beta sequences were associated with specific HLA alleles at a false discovery rate of 0.05. When HLA alleles, especially DR and DQ, strongly co-occurred, TCR associations were difficult to assign to individual alleles.

In total, fewer than 750 healthy bone marrow donors made up the cohort. At the time of sampling, all cohort members were nominally healthy, though unrecorded immune exposures were likely present. The donor was CMV seropositive and was included in the group of 300 or so seropositive cohort members. Every donor gave a peripheral blood sample, and the peripheral blood mononuclear cells from that sample were used for TCR beta sequencing. Genomic DNA extraction from the blood cell samples was performed with the Qiagen DNeasy Blood Extraction Kit. Libraries came from the immunoSEQ multiplex PCR assay. For the multiplex PCR, a mixture combining 60 forward primers for TCR Vbeta segments and 13 reverse primers for TCR Jbeta segments was used. Amplification of the CDR3 region of rearranged TCR beta genes was performed with a multiplex PCR assay on genomic DNA. The Illumina HiSeq System was used to sequence the amplified TCR beta libraries as 87-base-pair reads. The original pipeline was this. Across the roughly 600 repertoires, a later analysis counted tens of millions of unique TCR beta chains, some 11 million of which were shared by at least two donors. Raw reads were error-corrected and collapsed into unique sequences by a nearest-neighbor algorithm in which closely related sequences were merged to remove PCR and sequencing errors. CDR3 sequences were aligned to IMGT reference sequences to assign V, D and J gene segments. For a sequence to be retained, a match of at least six nucleotides to both a V gene segment and a J gene segment was required. Rearrangements were classified as productive when the CDR3 lacked stop codons and remained in frame with V and J, and all other rearrangements were classified as non-productive. CDR3 was defined by IMGT convention, running from the second conserved V-encoded cysteine to the conserved J-encoded phenylalanine. Sequences without an unambiguous match to a single V gene segment were excluded from the earlier analysis of a few hundred of the donors. An earlier analysis of several hundred of the donors called V segments functional above 56.7% productive rearrangements and segregating when the between-donor standard deviation exceeded 5%. A statistical classification framework was built for diagnosing cytomegalovirus status from the catalog of TCR beta chain sequences. In a later analysis, TCR nucleotide sequences were compared against IMGT/GENE-DB human TR gene sequences so that V and J genes could be assigned. The TCRdist pipeline was used in a later analysis to assign CDR3 sequences and most-parsimonious VDJ recombination scenarios. In a later analysis, each TCR beta chain was defined by its CDR3 amino acid sequence together with its V-gene family, and reads without a unique V-gene family were excluded. As a way to deal with suspected cross-contamination and a sequencing artifact, a later analysis dropped roughly 620 nucleotide sequences that were highly shared and had low generation probability. In a later analysis, a clonal expansion index was calculated for each public chain from normalized within-repertoire ranks of inferred template counts. A later analysis computed generation probabilities with a VDJ recombination model fitted to out-of-frame rearrangements, and checked the results against IGoR. A later analysis scored TCR-TCR, TCR-HLA and TCR-CMV co-occurrence with hypergeometric tests, applying a repertoire-size bias correction to TCR pairs. To estimate false discovery rates, a later analysis permuted the HLA or CMV assignments 20 times. A later analysis grouped co-occurring TCRs with DBSCAN, adding TCRdist sequence similarity when clustering within HLA-allele-positive subsets. Co-occurrence clustering excluded repertoires with fewer than 30,000 or more than 120,000 public chains, plus five with anomalous nucleotide sharing. Not all clones reach the TCRdb copy of this immuneACCESS table, which keeps in-frame sequences only. Checked studies attribute under half of the gap to unresolved V genes and leave the rest unexplained. The V and J calls and clone size come from that table; D and trimming were worked out from the DNA. For this sample the table gives 150,000 or so clones, of which approximately 71% were detected only once. Over 9.5% of the sample is taken by the ten largest.

The germline V gene provides CDR1 MNHEY and CDR2 SVGAGI. Including the terminal cysteine and phenylalanine, the CDR3 comprises 15 residues. The kept DNA is CDR3 alone, 45 bases in frame from the first base. The V end gives up 5 bases and the J end 4 bases, leaving 6 bases in the junction not matched to a gene. Details on this clone: Its antigen remains undetermined. Within one base of it there is no much larger clone, and no base qualities were kept.

Input material: PBMCs. The sequence came from a man aged 25-45 years in good health and CMV-seropositive. Here the chain combines TRBV6-5 and TRBJ2-5, and TRBD1 aligns with 11 junction nucleotides. The CDR3 has the sequence CASSPGQGALETQYF. The DNA sequence is given as TGTGCCAGCAGTCCCGGACAGGGGGCTTTAGAGACCCAGTACTTC.